This T cell receptor (beta chain) was sequenced for a study of cytomegalovirus exposure and HLA in healthy donors (dated by TCRdb to the late 2010s). With regard to the full study: A later analysis indicated that the 130 or so validation repertoires were generated on the platform also employed for the roughly 730 repertoires of the first cohort. The study was designed to test whether signatures of past pathogen exposure could be identified by cataloging public T cell receptors. High-throughput TCR immunosequencing, statistical association of individual TCRs with disease status, and machine learning were combined to predict cytomegalovirus infection status. Along with the approximately 600-subject first cohort, a separate validation cohort of over a hundred different subjects was used. Broad study findings and their caveats: In both the original and validation cohorts, the classifier was reported to diagnose cytomegalovirus status with high specificity and sensitivity. The study listed 150 to 200 TCR beta chains as associated with cytomegalovirus. A later analysis had no HLA typing for the validation cohort, so co-occurrence there was scored across all 110 or so repertoires. While some public TCRs were present in many individuals, most TCR sequences turned up only very rarely across donors. Of the cluster scores, around 95% were above 0 in a later analysis, which found that TCRs clustered in the first cohort also tended to co-occur in the 120 or so validation repertoires. In vitro tests confirmed that a few of the cytomegalovirus-associated TCR beta chains recognize cytomegalovirus antigens. The authors suggested that the approach could potentially be extended to other disease states and immunological phenotypes.

As regards this clone: Its antigen remains undetermined. Base qualities were left out, and no much larger clone turns up one base away.

Donors formed part of the validation cohort, which comprised fewer than 150 subjects and was distinct from the first cohort of several hundred subjects. The library was obtained by the immunoSEQ multiplex PCR assay. From the authors' description of their analysis: To diagnose cytomegalovirus status from the catalog of TCR beta chain sequences, a statistical classification framework was built. Held by TCRdb, this immuneACCESS table contains in-frame sequences only and omits some clones. Under half of the omission traces to an unresolved V gene where checked; the cause of the rest is unknown. The D gene and trimming were derived from the DNA, and the V and J assignments and clone size from that table. The sample table contains 250,000 to 350,000 clones; only one count was recorded for roughly 90% of them. The ten largest clones add up to roughly 0.93% of the sample. Germline trimming amounts to 1 base on V and 3 bases on J, with 10 as the count of junction bases outside the gene matches. The germline V gene specifies SGHDT as CDR1 and YYEEEE as CDR2. The cysteine opens and the phenylalanine closes a CDR3 of 17 amino acids. The read is trimmed to its CDR3 DNA, 51 bases read in frame from base 1.

The V and J segments used are TRBV5-6 and TRBJ2-7; 10 nucleotides in the junction match TRBD2. The specimen sequenced was PBMCs. The clonotype originates from a woman aged 18-29 years in good health and CMV-seronegative. The CDR3: CASSLQAGGASLYEQYF. The nucleotides read TGTGCCAGCAGCTTGCAAGCGGGAGGGGCGTCACTCTACGAGCAGTACTTC.